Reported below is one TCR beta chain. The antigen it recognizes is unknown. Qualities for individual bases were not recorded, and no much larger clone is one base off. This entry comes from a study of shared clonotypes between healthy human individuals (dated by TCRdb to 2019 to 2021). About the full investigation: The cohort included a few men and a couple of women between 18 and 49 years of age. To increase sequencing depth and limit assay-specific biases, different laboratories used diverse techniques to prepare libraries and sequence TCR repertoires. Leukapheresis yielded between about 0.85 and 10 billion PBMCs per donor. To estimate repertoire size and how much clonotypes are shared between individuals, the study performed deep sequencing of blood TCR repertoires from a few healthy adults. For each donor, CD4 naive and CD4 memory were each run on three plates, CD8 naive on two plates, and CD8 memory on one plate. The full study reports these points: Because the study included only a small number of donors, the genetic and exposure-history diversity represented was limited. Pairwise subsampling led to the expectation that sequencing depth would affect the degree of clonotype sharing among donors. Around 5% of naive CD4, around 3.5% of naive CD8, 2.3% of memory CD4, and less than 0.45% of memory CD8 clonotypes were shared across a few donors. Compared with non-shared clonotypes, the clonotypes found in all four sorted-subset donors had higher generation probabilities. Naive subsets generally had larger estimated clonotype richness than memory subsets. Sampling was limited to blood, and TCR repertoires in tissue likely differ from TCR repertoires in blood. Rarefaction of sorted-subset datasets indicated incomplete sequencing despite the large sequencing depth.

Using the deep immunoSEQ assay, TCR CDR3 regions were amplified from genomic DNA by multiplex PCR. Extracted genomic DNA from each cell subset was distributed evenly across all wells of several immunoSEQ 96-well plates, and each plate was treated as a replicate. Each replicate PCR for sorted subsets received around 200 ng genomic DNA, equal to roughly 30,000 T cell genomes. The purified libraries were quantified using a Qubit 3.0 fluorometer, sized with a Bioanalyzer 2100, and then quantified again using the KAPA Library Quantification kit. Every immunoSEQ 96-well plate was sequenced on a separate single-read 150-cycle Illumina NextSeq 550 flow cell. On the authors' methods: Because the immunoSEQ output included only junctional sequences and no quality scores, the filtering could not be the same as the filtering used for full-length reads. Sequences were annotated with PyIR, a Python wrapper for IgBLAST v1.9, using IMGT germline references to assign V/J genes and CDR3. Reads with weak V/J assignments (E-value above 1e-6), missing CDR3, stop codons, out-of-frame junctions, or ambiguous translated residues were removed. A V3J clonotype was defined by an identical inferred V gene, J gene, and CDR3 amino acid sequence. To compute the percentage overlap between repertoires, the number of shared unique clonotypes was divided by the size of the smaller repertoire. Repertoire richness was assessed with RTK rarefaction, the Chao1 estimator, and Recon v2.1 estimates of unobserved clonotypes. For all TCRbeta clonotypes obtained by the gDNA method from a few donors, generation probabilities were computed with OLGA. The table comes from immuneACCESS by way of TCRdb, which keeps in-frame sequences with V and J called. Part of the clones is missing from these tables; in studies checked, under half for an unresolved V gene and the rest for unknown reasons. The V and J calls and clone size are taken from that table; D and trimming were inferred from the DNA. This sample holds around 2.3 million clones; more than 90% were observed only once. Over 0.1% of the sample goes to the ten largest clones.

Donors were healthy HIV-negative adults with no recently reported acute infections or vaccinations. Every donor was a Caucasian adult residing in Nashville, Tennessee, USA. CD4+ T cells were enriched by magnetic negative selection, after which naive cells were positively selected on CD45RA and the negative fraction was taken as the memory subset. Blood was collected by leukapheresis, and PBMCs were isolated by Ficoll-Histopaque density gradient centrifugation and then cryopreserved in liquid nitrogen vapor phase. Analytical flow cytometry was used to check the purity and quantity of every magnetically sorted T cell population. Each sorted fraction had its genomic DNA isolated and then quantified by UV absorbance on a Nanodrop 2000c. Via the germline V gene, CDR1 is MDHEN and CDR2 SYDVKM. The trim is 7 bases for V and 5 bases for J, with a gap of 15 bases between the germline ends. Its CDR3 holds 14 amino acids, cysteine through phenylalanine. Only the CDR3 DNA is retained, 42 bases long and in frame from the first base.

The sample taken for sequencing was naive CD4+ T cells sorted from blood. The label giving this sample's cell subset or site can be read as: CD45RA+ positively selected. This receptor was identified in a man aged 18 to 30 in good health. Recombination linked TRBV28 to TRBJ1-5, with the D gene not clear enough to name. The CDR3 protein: CASITGYLHQPQHF. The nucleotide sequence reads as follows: TGTGCCAGCATCACGGGGTATTTACATCAGCCCCAGCATTTT.